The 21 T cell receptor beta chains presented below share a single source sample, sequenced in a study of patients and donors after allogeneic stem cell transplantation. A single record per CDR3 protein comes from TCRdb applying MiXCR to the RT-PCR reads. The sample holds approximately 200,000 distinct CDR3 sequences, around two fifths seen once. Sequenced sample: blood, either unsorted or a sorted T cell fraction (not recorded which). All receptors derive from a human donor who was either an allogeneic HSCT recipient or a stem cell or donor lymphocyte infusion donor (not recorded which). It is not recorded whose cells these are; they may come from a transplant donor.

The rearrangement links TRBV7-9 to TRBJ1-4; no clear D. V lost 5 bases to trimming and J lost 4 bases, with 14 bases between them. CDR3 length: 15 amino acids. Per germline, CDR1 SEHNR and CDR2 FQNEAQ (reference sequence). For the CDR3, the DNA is TGTGCCAGCAGCCTTCCGATGAAGGATAATGAAAAACTGTTTTTT. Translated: CASSLPMKDNEKLFF.

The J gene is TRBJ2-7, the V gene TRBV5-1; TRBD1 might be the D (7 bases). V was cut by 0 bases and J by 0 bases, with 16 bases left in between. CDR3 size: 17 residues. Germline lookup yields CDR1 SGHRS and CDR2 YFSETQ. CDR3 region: CASSLEAGQQLSYEQYF. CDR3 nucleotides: TGCGCCAGCAGCTTGGAGGCGGGACAGCAACTCTCCTACGAGCAGTACTTC. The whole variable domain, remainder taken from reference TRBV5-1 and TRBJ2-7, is KAGVTQTPRYLIKTRGQQVTLSCSPISGHRSVSWYQQTPGQGLQFLFEYFSETQRNKGNFPGRFSGRQFSNSRSEMNVSTLELGDSALYLCASSLEAGQQLSYEQYFGPGTRLTVT.

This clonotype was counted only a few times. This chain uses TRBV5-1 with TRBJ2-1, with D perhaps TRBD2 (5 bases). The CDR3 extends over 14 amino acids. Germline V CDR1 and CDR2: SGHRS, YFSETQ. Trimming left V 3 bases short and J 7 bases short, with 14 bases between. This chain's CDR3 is CASSSPTSGNEQFF. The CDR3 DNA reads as TGCGCCAGCAGCTCGCCCACGTCGGGGAATGAGCAGTTCTTC.

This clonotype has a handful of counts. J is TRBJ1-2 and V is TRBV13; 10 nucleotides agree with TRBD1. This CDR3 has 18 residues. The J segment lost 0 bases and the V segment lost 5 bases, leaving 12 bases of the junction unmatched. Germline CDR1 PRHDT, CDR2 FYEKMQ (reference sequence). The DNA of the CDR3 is TGTGCCAGCAGCGATTACTCGGACAGGGGGATCCCTAACTATGGCTACACCTTC. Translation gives CASSDYSDRGIPNYGYTF.

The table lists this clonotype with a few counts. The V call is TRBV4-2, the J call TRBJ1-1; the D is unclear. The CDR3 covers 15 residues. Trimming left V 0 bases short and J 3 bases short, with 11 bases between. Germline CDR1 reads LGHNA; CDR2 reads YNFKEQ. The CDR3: CASSQDRVQDTEAFF. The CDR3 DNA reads TGTGCCAGCAGCCAAGATCGGGTACAAGACACTGAAGCTTTCTTT.

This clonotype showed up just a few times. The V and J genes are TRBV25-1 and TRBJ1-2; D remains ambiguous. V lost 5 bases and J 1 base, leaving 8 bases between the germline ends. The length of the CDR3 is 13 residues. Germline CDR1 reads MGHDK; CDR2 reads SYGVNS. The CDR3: CASSLQSNYGYTF. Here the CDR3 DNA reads TGTGCCAGCAGTCTTCAGAGTAACTATGGCTACACCTTC.

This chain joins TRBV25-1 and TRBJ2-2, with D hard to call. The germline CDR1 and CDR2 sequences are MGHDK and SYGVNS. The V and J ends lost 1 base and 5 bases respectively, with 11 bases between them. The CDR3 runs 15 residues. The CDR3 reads CASSEWNVGTGELFF. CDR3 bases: TGTGCCAGCAGTGAATGGAATGTAGGAACCGGGGAGCTGTTTTTT. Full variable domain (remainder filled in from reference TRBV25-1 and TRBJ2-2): EADIYQTPRYLVIGTGKKITLECSQTMGHDKMYWYQQDPGMELHLIHYSYGVNSTEKGDLSSESTVSRIRTEHFPLTLESARPSHTSQYLCASSEWNVGTGELFFGEGSRLTVL.

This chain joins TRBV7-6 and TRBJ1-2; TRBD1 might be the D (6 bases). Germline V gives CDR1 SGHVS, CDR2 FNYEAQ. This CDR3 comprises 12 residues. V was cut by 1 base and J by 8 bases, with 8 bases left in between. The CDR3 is CASSLDREGYTF. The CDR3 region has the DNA TGTGCCAGCAGCTTAGACAGGGAAGGCTACACCTTC.

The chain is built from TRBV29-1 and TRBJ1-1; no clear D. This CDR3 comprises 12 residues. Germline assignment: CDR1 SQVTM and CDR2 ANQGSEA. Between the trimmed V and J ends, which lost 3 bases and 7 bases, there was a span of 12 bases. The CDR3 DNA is TGCAGCGTTGAGGTTGGTGTTATTGAAGCTTTCTTT. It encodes CSVEVGVIEAFF.

CDR3 protein: CSAYRDRQNQPQHF. The DNA of the CDR3 is TGCAGTGCTTACAGGGACAGGCAAAATCAGCCCCAGCATTTT. The chain is built from TRBV20-1 and TRBJ1-5; 8 nucleotides line up with TRBD1. This CDR3 has 14 amino acids. Losses at the gene ends were 5 bases for V and 4 bases for J; bases not matched to a gene: 7. Looked up from germline, CDR1 is DFQATT and CDR2 is SNEGSKA (reference sequence).

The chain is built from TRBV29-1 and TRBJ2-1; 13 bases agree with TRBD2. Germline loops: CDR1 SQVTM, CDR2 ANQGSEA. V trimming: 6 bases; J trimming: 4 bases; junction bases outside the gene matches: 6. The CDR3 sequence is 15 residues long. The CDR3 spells CSVDTGLAGYNEQFF. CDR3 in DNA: TGCAGCGTCGATACGGGACTAGCGGGATACAATGAGCAGTTCTTC.

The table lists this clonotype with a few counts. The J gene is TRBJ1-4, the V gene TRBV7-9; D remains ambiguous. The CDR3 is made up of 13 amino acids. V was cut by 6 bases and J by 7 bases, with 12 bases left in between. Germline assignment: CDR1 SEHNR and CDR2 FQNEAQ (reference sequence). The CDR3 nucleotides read TGTGCCAGCAGTTCCGTTACGAGTGAAAAACTGTTTTTT. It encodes CASSSVTSEKLFF.

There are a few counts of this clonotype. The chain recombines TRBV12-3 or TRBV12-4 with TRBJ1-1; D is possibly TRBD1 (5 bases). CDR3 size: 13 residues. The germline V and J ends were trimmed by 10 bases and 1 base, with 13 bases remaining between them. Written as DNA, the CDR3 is TGTGCCATTGGGGATGGGGGGAACACTGAAGCTTTCTTT. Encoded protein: CAIGDGGNTEAFF.

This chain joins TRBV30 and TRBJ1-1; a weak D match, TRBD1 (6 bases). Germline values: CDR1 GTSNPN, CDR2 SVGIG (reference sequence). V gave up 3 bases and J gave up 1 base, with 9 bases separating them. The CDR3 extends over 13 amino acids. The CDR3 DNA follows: TGTGCCTGGAGCCGAGGGGGGAACACTGAAGCTTTCTTT. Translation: CAWSRGGNTEAFF.

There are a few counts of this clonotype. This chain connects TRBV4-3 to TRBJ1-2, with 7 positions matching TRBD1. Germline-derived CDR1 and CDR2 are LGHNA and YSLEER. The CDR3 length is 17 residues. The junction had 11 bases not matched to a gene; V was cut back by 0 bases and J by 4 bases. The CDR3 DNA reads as TGCGCCAGCAGCCAAGACGTAGACAGGGAAGAACCCTATGGCTACACCTTC. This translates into CASSQDVDREEPYGYTF.

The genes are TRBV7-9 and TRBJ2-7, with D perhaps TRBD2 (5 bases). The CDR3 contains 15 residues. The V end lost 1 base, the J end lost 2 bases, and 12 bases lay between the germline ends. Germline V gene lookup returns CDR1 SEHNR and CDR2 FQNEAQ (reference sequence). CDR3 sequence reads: CASSLGSRETYEQYF. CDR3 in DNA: TGTGCCAGCAGCTTAGGGAGCCGGGAAACCTACGAGCAGTACTTC.

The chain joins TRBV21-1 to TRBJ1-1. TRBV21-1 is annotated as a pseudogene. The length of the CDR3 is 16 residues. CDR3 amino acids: CASSKDCEGLNTEAFF. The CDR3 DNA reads TGTGCCAGCAGCAAAGATTGTGAGGGATTGAACACTGAAGCTTTCTTT.

Here the CDR3 reads CASSLEERNRVNYYEQYF. DNA of the CDR3: TGCGCCAGCAGCTTGGAAGAAAGAAACAGGGTCAATTACTACGAGCAGTACTTC. The chain uses TRBV5-1 and TRBJ2-7; possible D gene TRBD1, 6 bases. The germline V and J ends were trimmed by 0 bases and 3 bases, with 22 bases remaining between them. The germline V gene encodes CDR1 SGHRS and CDR2 YFSETQ. The CDR3 extends over 18 amino acids. The full variable domain, completed using reference TRBV5-1 and TRBJ2-7, is KAGVTQTPRYLIKTRGQQVTLSCSPISGHRSVSWYQQTPGQGLQFLFEYFSETQRNKGNFPGRFSGRQFSNSRSEMNVSTLELGDSALYLCASSLEERNRVNYYEQYFGPGTRLTVT.

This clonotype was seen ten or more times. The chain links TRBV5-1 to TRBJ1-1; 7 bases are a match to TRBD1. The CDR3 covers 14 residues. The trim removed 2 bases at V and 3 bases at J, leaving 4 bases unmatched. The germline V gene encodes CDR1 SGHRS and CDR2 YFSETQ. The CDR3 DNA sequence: TGCGCCAGCAGCTTTCAGGGGGAGGACACTGAAGCTTTCTTT. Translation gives CASSFQGEDTEAFF.

Here the CDR3 reads CASSTIRDSSYEQYF. The CDR3 DNA follows: TGTGCCAGCAGCACTATCCGGGACAGCAGCTACGAGCAGTACTTC. The chain links TRBV12-3 or TRBV12-4 to TRBJ2-7; 7 bases line up with TRBD1. Germline trimming cut 6 bases from V and 3 bases from J; bases unmatched to any gene: 11. The CDR3 has 15 residues.

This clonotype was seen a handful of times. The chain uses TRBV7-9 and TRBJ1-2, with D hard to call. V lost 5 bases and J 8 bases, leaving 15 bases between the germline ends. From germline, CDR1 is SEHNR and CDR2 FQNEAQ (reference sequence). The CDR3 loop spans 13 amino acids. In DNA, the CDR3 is TGTGCCAGCAGCCCAGATGGGGTTTGGGGCTACACCTTC. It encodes CASSPDGVWGYTF.